The following is a T cell receptor beta chain sequence with its context. The same CDR3 arises from other DNA sequences in this sample as well. This sample is part of a study of T cell repertoires in ileal Crohn's disease. The germline V gene has CDR1 MRHNA and CDR2 SNTAGT. V shed 2 bases and J 6 bases; nucleotides not matched to a gene: 2. This CDR3 is 15 amino acids long. Each sample's TCRB immunosequencing used roughly 500 nanograms of biopsy DNA. Clones were sequenced by immunoSEQ multiplex PCR, and TCRdb holds only the in-frame ones, with some missing. Seen here are 25,000 to 35,000 clones, about 81% observed once, and the top ten hold around 5.6%.

Sequenced material: ileal tissue. The origin of this receptor is an adult with Crohn's disease. The rearrangement uses TRBV6-4 and TRBJ2-3, with TRBD2 identical over 13 bases. The CDR3 DNA sequence: TGTGCCAGCAGTGACACTAGCGGGGGGGCCGATACGCAGTATTTT. Translated: CASSDTSGGADTQYF.